The present T cell receptor (beta chain) was sequenced within a study of shared clonotypes between healthy human individuals. About this clone: Its antigen remains unknown.

Sequenced by immunoSEQ multiplex PCR; TCRdb stores in-frame clones only, minus some. The table shows a few million clones, with nearly 97% occurring only once. The study, taken as a whole, reports: Estimated richness values were generally larger in naive subsets than in memory subsets.

From germline, CDR1 is MNHEY and CDR2 SMNVEV (reference sequence). The CDR3 is 13 residues long. The germline V and J ends were trimmed by 6 bases and 7 bases, with 15 bases remaining between them. The origin of this receptor is a man aged 18 to 29 in good health. The specimen sequenced was naive CD4+ T cells sorted from blood. Subset of the sample: CD45RA+ positively selected. This chain links TRBV27 with TRBJ2-5; D is perhaps TRBD2 (7 bases). CDR3 sequence: CASSAGAGATQYF. The CDR3 DNA reads as TGTGCCAGCAGCGCAGGGGCGGGGGCGACCCAGTACTTC.